This T cell receptor (beta chain) was retrieved from a study of spatial heterogeneity in lung cancer. In the study overall: Follow-up PBMC specimens underwent sequencing when available; their median timing was roughly two years after resection. Raw reads showed each unique TCR and UMI combination turning up more than ten times on average.

Carried by each TCR cDNA molecule was a unique molecular identifier. One entry per CDR3 protein, called by TCRdb with MiXCR from the 5' RACE reads. This table holds around 100,000 distinct CDR3 sequences, roughly a tenth found once. This clonotype was picked up a small number of times. Its antigen is not known. Time point described: blood at routine non-recurrence follow-up after resection. Broader study findings: Compared with follow-up, resection was when ubiquitous expanded tumor TCRs appeared in blood more.

The source of this sequence is a female donor with early-stage non-small cell lung cancer. The sample here was PBMCs, taken at follow-up.

The CDR3 DNA follows: TGTGCCAGCAGCCAAAAGCGGGGCTCCTACGAGCAGTACTTC. Its translation is CASSQKRGSYEQYF. The gene calls are TRBV14 and TRBJ2-7; 7 positions match TRBD2. V was pared by 2 bases and J by 0 bases, with 1 base of the junction left unmatched. Per the germline V gene, CDR1 is SGHDN and CDR2 is FVKESK. CDR3 size: 14 residues.